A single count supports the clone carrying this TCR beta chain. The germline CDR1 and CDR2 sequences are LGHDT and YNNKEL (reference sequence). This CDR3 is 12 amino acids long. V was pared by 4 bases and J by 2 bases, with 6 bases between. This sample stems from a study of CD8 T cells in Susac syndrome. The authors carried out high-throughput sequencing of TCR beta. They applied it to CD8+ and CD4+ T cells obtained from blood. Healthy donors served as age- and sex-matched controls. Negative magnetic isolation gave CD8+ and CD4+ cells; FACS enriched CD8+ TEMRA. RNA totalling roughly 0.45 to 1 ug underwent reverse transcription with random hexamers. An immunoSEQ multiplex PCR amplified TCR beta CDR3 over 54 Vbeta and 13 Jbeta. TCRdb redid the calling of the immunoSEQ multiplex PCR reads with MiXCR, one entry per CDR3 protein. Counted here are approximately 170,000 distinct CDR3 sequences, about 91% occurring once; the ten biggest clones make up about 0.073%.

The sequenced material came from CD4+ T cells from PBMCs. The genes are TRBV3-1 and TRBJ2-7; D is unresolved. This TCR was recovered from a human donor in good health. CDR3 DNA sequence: TGTGCCAGCAGCCCCCAGCCCTACGAGCAGTACTTC. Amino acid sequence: CASSPQPYEQYF.